This entry is about one TCR beta chain. CDR3 size: 16 residues. The trim removed 3 bases at V and 1 base at J, leaving 11 bases unmatched. Germline CDR1 is GTSNPN and CDR2 is SVGIG (reference sequence). The data were obtained in a study of blood T cell repertoires in COVID-19. Per the original data handling: Estimation of nucleated cell counts relied on the amplification of reference gene primers. Assay: immunoSEQ multiplex PCR; the TCRdb copy retains only in-frame clones and omits some. V and J calls plus clone size are reproduced from that table; the DNA served to infer D and trimming. The table lists 200,000 or so clones, approximately 81% of them singletons.

Sequencing was carried out using peripheral blood. The clonotype was recovered from a woman aged 55-69 years who had recovered from COVID-19. V and J are TRBV30 and TRBJ2-5; 7 bases agree with TRBD2. For the CDR3, the DNA is TGTGCCTGGAGCGCCGGGGGGACTTGGGGCCAAGAGACCCAGTACTTC. Protein sequence: CAWSAGGTWGQETQYF. The variable domain in full, completed from reference TRBV30 and TRBJ2-5, reads SQTIHQWPATLVQPVGSPLSLECTVEGTSNPNLYWYRQAAGRGLQLLFYSVGIGQISSEVPQNLSASRPQDRQFILSSKKLLLSDSGFYLCAWSAGGTWGQETQYFGPGTRLLVL.